The clone carrying this T cell receptor beta chain showed up just once. This record comes from a study of siplizumab effects on memory and regulatory T cells. Only in-frame clones appear in the TCRdb table, and some are missing; sequencing was by immunoSEQ multiplex PCR. The sample holds 100,000 to 120,000 clones, roughly 92% seen once. The trim removed 3 bases at V and 0 bases at J, leaving 7 bases unmatched. CDR3 size: 18 residues. Germline assignment: CDR1 SNHLY and CDR2 FYNNEI. This chain connects TRBV2 to TRBJ2-1, with TRBD2 matching over 11 bases. The receptor comes from a human donor in good health. Sequenced material: CD4+ T cells sorted from blood. CDR3 amino acids: CASSEGLAATSSYNEQFF. The CDR3, as DNA: TGTGCCAGCAGTGAGGGACTAGCGGCTACCAGCTCCTACAATGAGCAGTTCTTC.